Each of the 20 T cell receptor beta chains below was sequenced from the same sample in a study of monozygotic twins with inflammatory bowel disease. TCRdb derives one entry per CDR3 protein from the 5' RACE reads, leaving out DNA. Its table lists 150,000 to 200,000 distinct CDR3 sequences. Specimen: blood. Receptor source: a human donor with ulcerative colitis or Crohn's disease, or a healthy co-twin of an affected twin (not recorded which).

This chain uses TRBV5-6 with TRBJ2-5. There are 13 residues in the CDR3. Per germline, CDR1 SGHDT and CDR2 YYEEEE. CDR3 in amino acids: CASSLGGTKTQYF.

The rearrangement uses TRBV7-2 and TRBJ2-3; TCRdb picks TRBD2, but there is no DNA to check that call. CDR3 size: 15 residues. Germline lookup yields CDR1 SGHTA and CDR2 FQGNSA. The CDR3 is CASSFRLGGTDTQYF.

The chain recombines TRBV29-1 with TRBJ2-1; TCRdb's assignment of TRBD1 cannot be checked, as there is no DNA. The germline CDR1 and CDR2 sequences are SQVTM and ANQGSEA. CDR3 length: 15 amino acids. CDR3: CSSSGGGPNDNEQFF.

This sequence joins TRBV7-2 and TRBJ1-1. The germline gives CDR1 SGHTA, CDR2 FQGNSA. There are 13 residues in the CDR3. CDR3 in amino acids: CASSPRGGTEAFF.

The chain is built from TRBV6-1 and TRBJ2-1; TCRdb picks TRBD2, but there is no DNA to check that call. Per the germline V gene, CDR1 is MNHNS and CDR2 is SASEGT. The CDR3 covers 15 residues. The CDR3 protein is CASSERTSDYNEQFF.

The chain couples TRBV28 to TRBJ1-5; TCRdb calls TRBD1, which cannot be checked without DNA. Per the germline V gene, CDR1 is MDHEN and CDR2 is SYDVKM. The CDR3 sequence is 15 residues long. The CDR3 sequence is CASRGQEGKNQPQHF.

The rearrangement uses TRBV9 and TRBJ1-2; there is no DNA to check the TCRdb D call of TRBD1. Per the germline V gene, CDR1 is SGDLS and CDR2 is YYNGEE. This CDR3 spans 17 amino acids. The CDR3 region is CASSIVGGGGGTYGYTF.

The chain has TRBV20-1 and TRBJ1-5. CDR1 and CDR2 from the germline V gene are DFQATT and SNEGSKA (reference sequence). CDR3 length equals 13 residues. The CDR3 is CSAFAEPPQPQHF.

This rearrangement joins TRBV28 to TRBJ2-7. Looked up from germline, CDR1 is MDHEN and CDR2 is SYDVKM. The CDR3 contains 13 residues. The CDR3 loop is CASSLGGVYEQYF.

The chain is built from TRBV20-1 and TRBJ2-1; TCRdb returns TRBD1, unconfirmable since there is no DNA. Germline CDR1 and CDR2: DFQATT and SNEGSKA (reference sequence). CDR3 length equals 16 residues. The CDR3 reads CSAMGWDGDRYNEQFF.

This rearrangement joins TRBV5-5 to TRBJ2-5; TCRdb returns TRBD2, unconfirmable since there is no DNA. The CDR3 is 16 residues long. Germline V gene sequence: CDR1 SGHKS, CDR2 YYEKEE (reference sequence). CDR3 sequence: CASSAGLAGSLGTQHF.

The V and J genes are TRBV7-8 and TRBJ2-2. The CDR3 length is 15 residues. Per germline, CDR1 SGHVS and CDR2 FQNEAQ. The CDR3 spells CASSSRLANTGELFF.

This sequence joins TRBV5-6 and TRBJ1-2. CDR1 and CDR2 from the germline V gene are SGHDT and YYEEEE. The length of the CDR3 is 14 residues. The CDR3 loop reads CASSSTAGFYGYTF.

This chain uses TRBV6-1 with TRBJ1-5; the D call of TRBD1 rests on TCRdb alone, since no DNA is present to check it. This CDR3 has 15 residues. Germline V CDR1 and CDR2: MNHNS, SASEGT. CDR3 loop: CASRPTGGSNQPQHF.

J is TRBJ1-2 and V is TRBV28; TCRdb selects TRBD1, and the lack of DNA leaves this call unchecked. The CDR3 has 17 residues. Germline V lookup: CDR1 MDHEN, CDR2 SYDVKM. CDR3: CASTGGQGGRWFPGYTF.

V and J are TRBV5-1 and TRBJ2-1; there is no DNA to check the TCRdb D call of TRBD1. Germline V gene lookup returns CDR1 SGHRS and CDR2 YFSETQ. This CDR3 is built from 15 residues. The CDR3 spells CASSAGTGAGDEQFF. The whole variable domain, filled in from reference TRBV5-1 and TRBJ2-1, reads KAGVTQTPRYLIKTRGQQVTLSCSPISGHRSVSWYQQTPGQGLQFLFEYFSETQRNKGNFPGRFSGRQFSNSRSEMNVSTLELGDSALYLCASSAGTGAGDEQFFGPGTRLTVL.

The CDR3 sequence is CASSSSSGGNNEQFF. The gene calls are TRBV7-8 and TRBJ2-1; the D call from TCRdb, TRBD2, cannot be confirmed without DNA. CDR1 SGHVS and CDR2 FQNEAQ come from the germline V gene. CDR3 size: 15 residues. The full variable domain, completed using reference TRBV7-8 and TRBJ2-1, is GAGVSQSPRYKVAKRGQDVALRCDPISGHVSLFWYQQALGQGPEFLTYFQNEAQLDKSGLPSDRFFAERPEGSVSTLKIQRTQQEDSAVYLCASSSSSGGNNEQFFGPGTRLTVL.

V usage is TRBV7-9 and J usage is TRBJ2-1; TCRdb designates TRBD1, a call that cannot be tested without DNA. Germline lookup yields CDR1 SEHNR and CDR2 FQNEAQ (reference sequence). This CDR3 is built from 11 residues. CDR3 protein: CASSKGVEQFF.

The gene calls are TRBV27 and TRBJ2-7; TCRdb picks TRBD1, but there is no DNA to check that call. In germline, CDR1 is MNHEY, CDR2 SMNVEV (reference sequence). CDR3 length: 15 residues. The CDR3 here is CASRGHGVPFYEQYF.

The genes are TRBV3-1 and TRBJ2-7; checking the TCRdb D call of TRBD2 is not possible without DNA. Germline CDR1 and CDR2: LGHDT and YNNKEL (reference sequence). The CDR3 has 14 amino acids. The CDR3 protein is CASSQVAGSYEQYF.